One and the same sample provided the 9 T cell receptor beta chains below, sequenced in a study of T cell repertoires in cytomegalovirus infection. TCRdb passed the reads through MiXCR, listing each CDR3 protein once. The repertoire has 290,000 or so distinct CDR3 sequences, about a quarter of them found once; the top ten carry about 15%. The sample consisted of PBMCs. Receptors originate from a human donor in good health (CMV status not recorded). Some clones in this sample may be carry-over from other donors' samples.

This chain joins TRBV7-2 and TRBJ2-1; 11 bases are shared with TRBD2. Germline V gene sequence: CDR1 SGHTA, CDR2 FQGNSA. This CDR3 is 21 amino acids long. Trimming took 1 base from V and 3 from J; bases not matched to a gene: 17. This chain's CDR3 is CASSLVLSSGPGLADYNEQFF. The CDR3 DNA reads TGTGCCAGCAGCTTAGTCCTATCGTCAGGCCCGGGACTAGCGGACTACAATGAGCAGTTCTTC. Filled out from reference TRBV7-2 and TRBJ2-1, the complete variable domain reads GAGVSQSPSNKVTEKGKDVELRCDPISGHTALYWYRQSLGQGLEFLIYFQGNSAPDKSGLPSDRFSAERTGGSVSTLTIQRTQQEDSAVYLCASSLVLSSGPGLADYNEQFFGPGTRLTVL.

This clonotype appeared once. CDR3 in DNA: TGTGCCAGCAGCCTACGGGGGGGGCCGGCCAAAAACATTCAGTACTTC. This codes for CASSLRGGPAKNIQYF. The V gene is TRBV5-6, the J gene TRBJ2-4; TRBD2 aligns across 8 bases. CDR3 length: 16 residues. After removal of 4 bases from V and 1 base from J, the junction contained 7 bases not matched to a gene. The germline gives CDR1 SGHDT, CDR2 YYEEEE.

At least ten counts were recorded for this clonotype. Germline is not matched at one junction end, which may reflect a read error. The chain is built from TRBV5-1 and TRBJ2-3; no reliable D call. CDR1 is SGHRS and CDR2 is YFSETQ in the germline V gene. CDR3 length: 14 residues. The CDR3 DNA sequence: TGTGCCAGCAGCTTAGGAACTAGCACAGATACGCAGTATTTT. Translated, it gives CASSLGTSTDTQYF.

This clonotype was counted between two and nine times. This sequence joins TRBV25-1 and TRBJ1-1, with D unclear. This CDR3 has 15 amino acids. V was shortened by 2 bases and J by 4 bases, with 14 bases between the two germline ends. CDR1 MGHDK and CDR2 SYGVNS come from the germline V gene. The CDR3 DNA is TGTGCCAGCAGTGAAACCCCACCAGGAAGCACTGAAGCTTTCTTT. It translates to CASSETPPGSTEAFF. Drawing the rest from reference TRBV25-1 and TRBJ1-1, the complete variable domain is EADIYQTPRYLVIGTGKKITLECSQTMGHDKMYWYQQDPGMELHLIHYSYGVNSTEKGDLSSESTVSRIRTEHFPLTLESARPSHTSQYLCASSETPPGSTEAFFGQGTRLTVV.

CDR3 DNA sequence: TGTGCCAGCAGTATAGCGGGGGGCTACAATGAGCAGTTCTTC. Translated, it gives CASSIAGGYNEQFF. The chain employs TRBV6-6 and TRBJ2-1; TRBD2 aligns across 10 bases. Losses at the gene ends were 5 bases for V and 3 bases for J; bases not matched to a gene: 1. Per germline, CDR1 MNHNY and CDR2 SVGAGI (reference sequence). This CDR3 spans 14 amino acids.

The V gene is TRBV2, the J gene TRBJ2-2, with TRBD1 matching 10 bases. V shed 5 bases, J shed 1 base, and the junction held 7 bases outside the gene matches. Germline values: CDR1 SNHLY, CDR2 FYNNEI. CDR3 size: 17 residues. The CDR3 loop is CASSTGTGARNTGELFF. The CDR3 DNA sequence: TGTGCCAGCAGTACCGGGACAGGGGCGAGGAACACCGGGGAGCTGTTTTTT. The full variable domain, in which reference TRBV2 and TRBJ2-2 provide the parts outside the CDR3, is EPEVTQTPSHQVTQMGQEVILRCVPISNHLYFYWYRQILGQKVEFLVSFYNNEISEKSEIFDDQFSVERPDGSNFTLKIRSTKLEDSAMYFCASSTGTGARNTGELFFGEGSRLTVL.

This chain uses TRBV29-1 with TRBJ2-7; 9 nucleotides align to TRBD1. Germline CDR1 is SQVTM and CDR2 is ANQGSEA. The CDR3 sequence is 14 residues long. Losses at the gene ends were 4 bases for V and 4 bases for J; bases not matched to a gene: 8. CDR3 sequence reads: CSVVGRDRVYEQYF. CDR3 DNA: TGCAGCGTTGTAGGCCGGGACAGGGTTTACGAGCAGTACTTC.

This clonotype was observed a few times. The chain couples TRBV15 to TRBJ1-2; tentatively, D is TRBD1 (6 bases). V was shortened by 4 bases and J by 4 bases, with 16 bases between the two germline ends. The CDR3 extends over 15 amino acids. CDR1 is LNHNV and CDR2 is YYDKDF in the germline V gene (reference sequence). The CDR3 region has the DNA TGTGCCACCAGCACCTACCTAGACAGGAGCTATGGCTACACCTTC. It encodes CATSTYLDRSYGYTF.

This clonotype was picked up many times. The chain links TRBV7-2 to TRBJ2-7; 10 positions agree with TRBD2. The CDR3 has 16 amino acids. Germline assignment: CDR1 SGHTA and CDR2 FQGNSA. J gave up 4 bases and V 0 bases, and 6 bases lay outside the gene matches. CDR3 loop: CASSLAASGSLYEQYF. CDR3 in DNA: TGTGCCAGCAGCTTAGCGGCTAGCGGGAGCTTGTACGAGCAGTACTTC.